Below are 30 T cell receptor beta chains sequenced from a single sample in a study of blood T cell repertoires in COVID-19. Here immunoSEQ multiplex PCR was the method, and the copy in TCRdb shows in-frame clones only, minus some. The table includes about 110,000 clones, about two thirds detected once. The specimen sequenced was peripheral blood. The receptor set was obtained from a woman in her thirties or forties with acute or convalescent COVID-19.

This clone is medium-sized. As DNA, the CDR3 is TGTGCCAGCAGTTCTGGACAGTCCGGTTGGGGAAACACCATATATTTT. Protein: CASSSGQSGWGNTIYF. The chain couples TRBV6-5 to TRBJ1-3; weak D call: TRBD1 (6 bases). The CDR3 extends over 16 amino acids. Trimming stripped 4 bases from V and 4 bases from J, with 17 bases between. CDR1 is MNHEY, CDR2 SVGAGI, per germline.

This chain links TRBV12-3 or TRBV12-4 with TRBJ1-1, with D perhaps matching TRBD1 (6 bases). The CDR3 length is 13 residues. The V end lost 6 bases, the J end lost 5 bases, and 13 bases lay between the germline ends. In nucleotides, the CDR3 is TGTGCCAGCAGCCTCACAGGGAGAACTGAAGCTTTCTTT. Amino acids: CASSLTGRTEAFF.

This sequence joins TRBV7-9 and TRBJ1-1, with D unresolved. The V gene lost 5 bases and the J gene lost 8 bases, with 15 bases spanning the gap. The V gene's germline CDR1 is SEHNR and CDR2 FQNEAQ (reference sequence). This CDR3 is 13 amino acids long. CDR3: CASSRGSGTEAFF. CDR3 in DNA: TGTGCCAGCAGCCGAGGGTCTGGTACCGAAGCTTTCTTT.

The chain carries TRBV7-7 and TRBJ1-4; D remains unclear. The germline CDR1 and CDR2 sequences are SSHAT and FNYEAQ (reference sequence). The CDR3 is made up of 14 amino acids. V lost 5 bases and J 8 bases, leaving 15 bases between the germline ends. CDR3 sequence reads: CASSPTPAGEKLFF. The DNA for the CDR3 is TGTGCCAGCAGCCCCACCCCGGCGGGCGAAAAACTGTTTTTT.

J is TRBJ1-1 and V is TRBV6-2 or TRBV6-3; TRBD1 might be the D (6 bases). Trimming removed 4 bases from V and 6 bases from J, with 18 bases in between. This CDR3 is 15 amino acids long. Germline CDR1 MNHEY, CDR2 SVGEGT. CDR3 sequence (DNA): TGTGCCAGCAGTTCCCCGGCGGGGGGACAACCTGAAGCTTTCTTT. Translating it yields CASSSPAGGQPEAFF.

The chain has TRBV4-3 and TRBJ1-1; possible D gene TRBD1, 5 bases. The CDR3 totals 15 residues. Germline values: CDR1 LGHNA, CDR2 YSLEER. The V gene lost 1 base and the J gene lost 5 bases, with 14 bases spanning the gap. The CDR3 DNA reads TGCGCCAGCAGCCAAGGTTCGATGGGGGGGACTGAAGCTTTCTTT. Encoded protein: CASSQGSMGGTEAFF.

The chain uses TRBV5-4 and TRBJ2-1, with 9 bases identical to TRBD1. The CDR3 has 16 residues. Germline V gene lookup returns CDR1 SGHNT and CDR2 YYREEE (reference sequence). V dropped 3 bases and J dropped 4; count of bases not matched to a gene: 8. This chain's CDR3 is CASSSLGGQGYNEQFF. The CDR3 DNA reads TGTGCCAGCAGCTCCTTAGGGGGACAGGGTTACAATGAGCAGTTCTTC.

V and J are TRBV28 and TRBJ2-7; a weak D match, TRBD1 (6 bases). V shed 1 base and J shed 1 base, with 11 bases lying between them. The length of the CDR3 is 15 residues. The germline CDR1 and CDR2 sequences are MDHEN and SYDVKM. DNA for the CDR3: TGTGCCAGCAGTTTATCAGGGGCCCCTTCCTACGAGCAGTACTTC. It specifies CASSLSGAPSYEQYF.

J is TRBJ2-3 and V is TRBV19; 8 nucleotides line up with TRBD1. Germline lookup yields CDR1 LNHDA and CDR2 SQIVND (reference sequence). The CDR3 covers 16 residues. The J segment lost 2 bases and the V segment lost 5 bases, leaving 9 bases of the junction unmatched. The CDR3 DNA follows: TGTGCCAGTAGTGGGGGGAGGACAGGGATCACAGATACGCAGTATTTT. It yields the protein CASSGGRTGITDTQYF.

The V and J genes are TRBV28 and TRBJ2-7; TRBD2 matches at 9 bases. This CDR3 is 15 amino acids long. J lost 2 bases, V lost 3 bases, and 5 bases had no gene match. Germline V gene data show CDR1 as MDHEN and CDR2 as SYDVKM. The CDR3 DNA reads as TGTGCCAGCAGTTTGGGGGCGGGGGGGCCCTACGAGCAGTACTTC. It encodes CASSLGAGGPYEQYF.

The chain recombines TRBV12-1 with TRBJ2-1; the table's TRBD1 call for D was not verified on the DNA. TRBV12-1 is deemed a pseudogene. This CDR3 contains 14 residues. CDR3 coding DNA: TGTGCCACCAACCCAGGGGGGCCGGACAATGAGCAGTTCTTC. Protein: CATNPGGPDNEQFF.

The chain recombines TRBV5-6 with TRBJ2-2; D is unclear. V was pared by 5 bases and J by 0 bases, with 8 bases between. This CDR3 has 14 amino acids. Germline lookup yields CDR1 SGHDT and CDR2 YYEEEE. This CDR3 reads CASSYTANTGELFF. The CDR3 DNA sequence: TGTGCCAGCAGTTATACAGCGAACACCGGGGAGCTGTTTTTT.

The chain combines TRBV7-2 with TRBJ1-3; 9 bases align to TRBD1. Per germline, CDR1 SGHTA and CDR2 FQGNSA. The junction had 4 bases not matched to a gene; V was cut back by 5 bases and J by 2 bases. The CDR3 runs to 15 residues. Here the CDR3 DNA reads TGTGCCAGCAGCGGCCGACAGGGGGCTGGAAACACCATATATTTT. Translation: CASSGRQGAGNTIYF.

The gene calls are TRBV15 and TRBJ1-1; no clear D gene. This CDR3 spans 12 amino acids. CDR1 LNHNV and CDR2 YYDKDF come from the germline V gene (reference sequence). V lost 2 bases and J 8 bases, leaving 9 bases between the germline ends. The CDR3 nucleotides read TGTGCCACCAGCAGACCCAAGCTGGAAGCTTTCTTT. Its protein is CATSRPKLEAFF. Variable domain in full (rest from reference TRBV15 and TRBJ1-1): DAMVIQNPRYQVTQFGKPVTLSCSQTLNHNVMYWYQQKSSQAPKLLFHYYDKDFNNEADTPDNFQSRRPNTSFCFLDIRSPGLGDTAMYLCATSRPKLEAFFGQGTRLTVV.

Here the CDR3 DNA reads TGTGCCAGTAGTATAGAAAGCGGGTCACAAGGGGATACGCAGTATTTT. It yields the protein CASSIESGSQGDTQYF. The chain joins TRBV19 to TRBJ2-3, with a possible D match to TRBD2 (6 bases). The CDR3 runs 16 residues. CDR1 is LNHDA, CDR2 SQIVND, per germline (reference sequence). V was cut by 0 bases and J by 6 bases, with 16 bases left in between.

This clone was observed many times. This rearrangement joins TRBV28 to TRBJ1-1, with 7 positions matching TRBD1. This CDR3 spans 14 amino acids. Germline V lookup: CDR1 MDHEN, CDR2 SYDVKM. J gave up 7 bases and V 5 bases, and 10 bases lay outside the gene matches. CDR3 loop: CASSRQGGFDEAFF. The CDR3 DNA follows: TGTGCCAGCAGTCGACAGGGAGGCTTTGATGAAGCTTTCTTT.

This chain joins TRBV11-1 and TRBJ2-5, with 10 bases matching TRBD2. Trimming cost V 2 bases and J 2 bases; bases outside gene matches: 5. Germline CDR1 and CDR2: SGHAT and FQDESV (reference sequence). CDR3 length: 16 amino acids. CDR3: CASSLTGTSVQETQYF. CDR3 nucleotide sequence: TGTGCCAGCAGCTTAACCGGGACTAGCGTACAAGAGACCCAGTACTTC.

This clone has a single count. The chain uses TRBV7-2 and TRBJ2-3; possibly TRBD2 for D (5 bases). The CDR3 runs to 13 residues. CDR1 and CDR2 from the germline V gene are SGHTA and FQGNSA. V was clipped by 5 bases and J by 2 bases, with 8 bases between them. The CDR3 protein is CASSADFTDTQYF. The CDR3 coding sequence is TGTGCCAGCAGCGCGGACTTCACAGATACGCAGTATTTT.

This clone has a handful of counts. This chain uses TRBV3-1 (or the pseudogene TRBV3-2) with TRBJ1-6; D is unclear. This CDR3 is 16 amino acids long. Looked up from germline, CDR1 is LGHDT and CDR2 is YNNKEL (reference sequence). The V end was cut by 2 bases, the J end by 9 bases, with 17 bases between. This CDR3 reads CASSQRQPNTGSPLHF. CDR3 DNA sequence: TGTGCCAGCAGCCAAAGGCAGCCAAATACGGGTTCACCCCTCCACTTT.

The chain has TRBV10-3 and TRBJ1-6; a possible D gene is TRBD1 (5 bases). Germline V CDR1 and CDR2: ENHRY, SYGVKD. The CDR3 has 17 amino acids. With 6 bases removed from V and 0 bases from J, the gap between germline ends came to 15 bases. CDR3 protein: CAIRENQGNSYNSPLHF. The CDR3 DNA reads TGTGCCATCAGGGAAAATCAGGGAAACTCCTATAATTCACCCCTCCACTTT.

The CDR3 is CASSFLGTGNSYEQYF. CDR3 DNA sequence: TGTGCCAGCAGTTTCCTCGGGACAGGAAACTCCTACGAGCAGTACTTC. The chain has TRBV28 and TRBJ2-7; 8 bases match TRBD1. Germline loops: CDR1 MDHEN, CDR2 SYDVKM. With 3 bases clipped from V and 0 bases from J, the junction kept 7 bases outside the gene matches. The CDR3 runs to 16 residues.

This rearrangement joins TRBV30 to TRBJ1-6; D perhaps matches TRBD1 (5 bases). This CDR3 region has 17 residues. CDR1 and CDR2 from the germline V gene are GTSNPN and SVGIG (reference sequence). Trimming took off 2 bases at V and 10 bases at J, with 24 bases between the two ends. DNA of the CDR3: TGTGCCTGGAGTCGGGCCCGGGAGGGGTGGCTGAGCTCACCCCTCCACTTT. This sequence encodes CAWSRAREGWLSSPLHF. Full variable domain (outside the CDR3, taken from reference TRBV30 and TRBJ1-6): SQTIHQWPATLVQPVGSPLSLECTVEGTSNPNLYWYRQAAGRGLQLLFYSVGIGQISSEVPQNLSASRPQDRQFILSSKKLLLSDSGFYLCAWSRAREGWLSSPLHFGNGTRLTVT.

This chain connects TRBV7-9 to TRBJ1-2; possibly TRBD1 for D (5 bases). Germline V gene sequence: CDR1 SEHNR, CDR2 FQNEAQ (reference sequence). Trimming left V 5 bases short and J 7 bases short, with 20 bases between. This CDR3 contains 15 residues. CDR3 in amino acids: CASSQPVGRGSGYTF. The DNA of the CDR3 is TGTGCCAGCAGCCAACCCGTGGGGAGGGGAAGTGGCTACACCTTC.

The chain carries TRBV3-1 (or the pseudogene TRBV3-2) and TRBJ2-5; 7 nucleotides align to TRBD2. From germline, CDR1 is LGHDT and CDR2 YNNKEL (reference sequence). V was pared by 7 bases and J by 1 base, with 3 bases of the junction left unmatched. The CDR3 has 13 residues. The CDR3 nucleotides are TGTGCCAGCACAGAGCGGGGCCAAGAGACCCAGTACTTC. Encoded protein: CASTERGQETQYF.

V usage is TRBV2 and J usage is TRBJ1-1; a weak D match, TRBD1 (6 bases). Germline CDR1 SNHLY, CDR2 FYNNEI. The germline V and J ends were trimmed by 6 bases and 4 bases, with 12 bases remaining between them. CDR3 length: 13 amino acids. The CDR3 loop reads CASSVGQSTEAFF. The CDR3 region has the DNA TGTGCCAGCAGCGTCGGACAGTCCACTGAAGCTTTCTTT.

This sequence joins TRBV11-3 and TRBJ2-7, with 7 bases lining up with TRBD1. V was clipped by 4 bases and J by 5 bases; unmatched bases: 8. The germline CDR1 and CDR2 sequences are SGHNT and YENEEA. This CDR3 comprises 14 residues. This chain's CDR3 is CASSSDRELHEQYF. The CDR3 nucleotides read TGTGCCAGCAGCTCCGACAGGGAATTACACGAGCAGTACTTC.

This CDR3 reads CSAHTLGETQYF. CDR3 DNA: TGCAGCGCACATACACTAGGGGAGACCCAGTACTTC. This chain joins TRBV29-1 and TRBJ2-5; possibly TRBD2 for D (5 bases). V lost 7 bases and J lost 5, with 14 bases in between. CDR3 length: 12 amino acids. The germline V gene encodes CDR1 SQVTM and CDR2 ANQGSEA.

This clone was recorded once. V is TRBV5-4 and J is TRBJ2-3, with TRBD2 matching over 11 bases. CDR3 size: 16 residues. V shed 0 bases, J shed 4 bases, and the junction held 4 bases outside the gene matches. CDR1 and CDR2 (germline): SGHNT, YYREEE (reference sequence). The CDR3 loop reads CASSLVAGGKSDTQYF. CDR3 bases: TGTGCCAGCAGCTTGGTAGCGGGGGGGAAGTCAGATACGCAGTATTTT.

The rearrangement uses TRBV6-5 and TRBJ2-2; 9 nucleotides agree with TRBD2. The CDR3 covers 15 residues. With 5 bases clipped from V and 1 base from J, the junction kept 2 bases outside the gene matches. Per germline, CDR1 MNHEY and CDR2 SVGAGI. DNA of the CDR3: TGTGCCAGCAGTCAACTAGCGGGGAACACCGGGGAGCTGTTTTTT. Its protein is CASSQLAGNTGELFF.

CDR3 loop: CASSYPTESYEQYF. Written as DNA, the CDR3 is TGTGCCAGCAGTTACCCAACAGAGTCCTACGAGCAGTACTTC. The chain couples TRBV6-2 or TRBV6-3 to TRBJ2-7, with unresolved D. V was shortened by 2 bases and J by 1 base, with 9 bases between the two germline ends. Germline lookup yields CDR1 MNHEY and CDR2 SVGEGT. The CDR3 is 14 amino acids.